The rows below give T cell receptor beta chains drawn from one sample of a study of blood T cell repertoires in COVID-19. Clones were read by immunoSEQ multiplex PCR, and TCRdb kept only the in-frame ones, dropping some. The sample lists under 350,000 clones; 85% to 90% were seen once. Sequencing input: peripheral blood. The source is a man between 18 and 35 years old with active or convalescent COVID-19. The CDR3 runs from the conserved cysteine through the conserved F or W. A D gene is named only where the DNA matches it firmly. Expanded clones are given a class, and other clones once, few, many or no size at all.

V gene: TRBV29-1; D gene: TRBD1; clone size: few; J gene: TRBJ2-1; CDR3 DNA: TGCAGCGTTAATTCACAGGGGACGGGCAATGAGCAGTTCTTC; CDR3 protein: CSVNSQGTGNEQFF
V gene: TRBV11-2; D gene: TRBD2; clone size: -; J gene: TRBJ2-3; CDR3 DNA: TGTGCCAGCAGCTCTGGGACTAGCGGGGTCTTCACAGATACGCAGTATTTT; CDR3 protein: CASSSGTSGVFTDTQYF
V gene: TRBV27; D gene: -; clone size: -; J gene: TRBJ2-1; CDR3 DNA: TGTGCCAGCAGTTACCGGGTTAAATCATATAGCTCCTACAATGAGCAGTTCTTC; CDR3 protein: CASSYRVKSYSSYNEQFF
V gene: TRBV28; D gene: -; clone size: -; J gene: TRBJ2-3; CDR3 DNA: TGTGCCAGCACCGAGGCCTTTGAGCGGAGGAACACAGATACGCAGTATTTT; CDR3 protein: CASTEAFERRNTDTQYF
V gene: TRBV10-3; D gene: TRBD1; clone size: -; J gene: TRBJ1-2; CDR3 DNA: TGTGCCATTGACCCGGGACAGGGGGAGTCCTATGGCTACACCTTC; CDR3 protein: CAIDPGQGESYGYTF
V gene: TRBV6-5; D gene: -; clone size: once; J gene: TRBJ1-1; CDR3 DNA: TGTGCCAGCACCCTAGGGACAACGAACACTGAAGCTTTCTTT; CDR3 protein: CASTLGTTNTEAFF
V gene: TRBV6-5; D gene: TRBD1; clone size: once; J gene: TRBJ2-1; CDR3 DNA: TGTGCCAGCAGCTCCGGGACAGTGGAGTTCTTC; CDR3 protein: CASSSGTVEFF
V gene: TRBV6-1; D gene: -; clone size: -; J gene: TRBJ1-2; CDR3 DNA: TGTGCCAGCAGTGAATACAGGCAAGCTAACTATGGCTACACCTTC; CDR3 protein: CASSEYRQANYGYTF
V gene: TRBV5-1; D gene: -; clone size: -; J gene: TRBJ1-1; CDR3 DNA: TGCGCCAGCAGCTTGGGGGTACCCCGGGTTGAAGCTTTCTTT; CDR3 protein: CASSLGVPRVEAFF
V gene: TRBV5-1; D gene: -; clone size: -; J gene: TRBJ2-3; CDR3 DNA: TGCGCCAGCAGAGTAGCCACAGATACGCAGTATTTT; CDR3 protein: CASRVATDTQYF
V gene: TRBV18; D gene: -; clone size: -; J gene: TRBJ2-3; CDR3 DNA: TGTGCCAGCTCATGGAGCCAGATCACAGATACGCAGTATTTT; CDR3 protein: CASSWSQITDTQYF
V gene: TRBV6-2/TRBV6-3; D gene: TRBD1; clone size: many; J gene: TRBJ1-1; CDR3 DNA: TGTGCCAGCAGCCCAGGGGGCCCGGCTTTCTTT; CDR3 protein: CASSPGGPAFF
V gene: TRBV12-3/TRBV12-4; D gene: TRBD2; clone size: -; J gene: TRBJ2-5; CDR3 DNA: TGTGCCAGCAGCGGGAGGGGTGGAGAGACCCAGTACTTC; CDR3 protein: CASSGRGGETQYF
V gene: TRBV29-1; D gene: TRBD1; clone size: -; J gene: TRBJ2-7; CDR3 DNA: TGCAGCGTTGCTAGTTCGGAACAGGGGGTCAACGAGCAGTACTTC; CDR3 protein: CSVASSEQGVNEQYF
V gene: TRBV5-1; D gene: TRBD1; clone size: once; J gene: TRBJ1-2; CDR3 DNA: TGCGCCAGCAGCTTAAACAGGGGTACCCTCTATGGCTACACCTTC; CDR3 protein: CASSLNRGTLYGYTF
V gene: TRBV4-1; D gene: -; clone size: once; J gene: TRBJ2-5; CDR3 DNA: TGCGCCAGCAGCCAAAGGACAGACCAAGAGACCCAGTACTTC; CDR3 protein: CASSQRTDQETQYF
V gene: TRBV10-2; D gene: -; clone size: -; J gene: TRBJ1-4; CDR3 DNA: TGCGCCAGCATGCCGGGAGTTCGAGAAAAACTGTTTTTT; CDR3 protein: CASMPGVREKLFF
V gene: TRBV6-5; D gene: -; clone size: -; J gene: TRBJ1-1; CDR3 DNA: TGTGCCAGCATCAAGACCTCGGGTACTGCTTTCTTT; CDR3 protein: CASIKTSGTAFF
V gene: TRBV29-1; D gene: TRBD2; clone size: few; J gene: TRBJ2-1; CDR3 DNA: TGCAGCGTTGAGAGGCTAGCGGGAGGAGACGAGCAGTTCTTC; CDR3 protein: CSVERLAGGDEQFF
V gene: TRBV7-2; D gene: TRBD1; clone size: -; J gene: TRBJ1-1; CDR3 DNA: TGTGCCAGCAGCCCGTGGGACAGGGGAAGGACTGAAGCTTTCTTT; CDR3 protein: CASSPWDRGRTEAFF
V gene: TRBV15; D gene: TRBD2; clone size: -; J gene: TRBJ2-3; CDR3 DNA: TGTGCCACCAGCAGAGGGACTAGCGGGGATACAGATACGCAGTATTTT; CDR3 protein: CATSRGTSGDTDTQYF
V gene: TRBV2; D gene: TRBD1; clone size: -; J gene: TRBJ1-1; CDR3 DNA: TGTGCTAGCAAGGGACAGAGAGCTTTCTTT; CDR3 protein: CASKGQRAFF
V gene: TRBV24-1; D gene: TRBD1; clone size: -; J gene: TRBJ1-2; CDR3 DNA: TGTGCCACCAGTGACAATGGACAGGGTGGCTATGGCTACACCTTC; CDR3 protein: CATSDNGQGGYGYTF
V gene: TRBV7-8; D gene: -; clone size: -; J gene: TRBJ2-5; CDR3 DNA: TGTGCCAGCAGCTCCATGGGGACTCGGGAGACCCAGTACTTC; CDR3 protein: CASSSMGTRETQYF
V gene: TRBV12-5; D gene: TRBD1; clone size: -; J gene: TRBJ1-6; CDR3 DNA: TGTGCTAGTGGGACCGGACAGGGAAGTCCACCCCTCCACTTT; CDR3 protein: CASGTGQGSPPLHF
V gene: TRBV11-2; D gene: -; clone size: -; J gene: TRBJ2-7; CDR3 DNA: TGTGCCAGCAGCTTAGCCTCCGGACAAGGGGTCTACGAGCAGTACTTC; CDR3 protein: CASSLASGQGVYEQYF
V gene: TRBV25-1; D gene: TRBD2; clone size: -; J gene: TRBJ2-1; CDR3 DNA: TGTGCCAGCAGTGACCTAGCGGGAGGGCCCTACAATGAGCAGTTCTTC; CDR3 protein: CASSDLAGGPYNEQFF
V gene: TRBV7-7; D gene: -; clone size: -; J gene: TRBJ2-3; CDR3 DNA: TGTGCCAGCAGCTCAGGACTCCCAGATACGCAGTATTTT; CDR3 protein: CASSSGLPDTQYF
V gene: TRBV1; D gene: -; clone size: -; J gene: TRBJ1-4; CDR3 DNA: TGCACCAGCAGCCTCCTAGGCCGAATAAAACTTATTAGACTGTTTTTT; CDR3 protein: CTSSLLGRIKLIRLFF
V gene: TRBV9; D gene: -; clone size: -; J gene: TRBJ2-1; CDR3 DNA: TGTGCCAGCAGCGTAACCCAGCGTTCGGATGAGCAGTTCTTC; CDR3 protein: CASSVTQRSDEQFF
V gene: TRBV6-5; D gene: -; clone size: -; J gene: TRBJ1-5; CDR3 DNA: TGTGCCAGCAGTCCAACCTTCAGGGGTGGGCAGCCCCAGCATTTT; CDR3 protein: CASSPTFRGGQPQHF
V gene: TRBV30; D gene: -; clone size: -; J gene: TRBJ1-5; CDR3 DNA: TGTGCCTGGAGCTGGAGGGATGGGAATCAGCCCCAGCATTTT; CDR3 protein: CAWSWRDGNQPQHF
V gene: TRBV5-1; D gene: TRBD1; clone size: -; J gene: TRBJ1-1; CDR3 DNA: TGCGCCAGCAGCTTCGCAGGGGGCACTGAAGCTTTCTTT; CDR3 protein: CASSFAGGTEAFF